The text below deals with one TCR beta chain. Time point denoted: newly diagnosed GD, antithyroid drugs for less than 3 months. RNA from PBMCs was the source of the TCR library. The sample comes from a study of regulatory T cells in long-lasting Graves disease. Arm-PCR of CDR3 regions and iRepertoire HTBI primers were the basis on which TCR beta libraries were built. Each CDR3 protein is one row after TCRdb ran MiXCR on the multiplex PCR reads. The data show about 470,000 distinct CDR3 sequences, just under 15% seen once. Deletions cut 4 bases from V and 5 bases from J, with 18 bases between. CDR1 is SGDLS, CDR2 YYNGEE, per germline. This CDR3 is 15 amino acids long. The sample was also linked to a second study, of T cells in Graves' hyperthyroidism and ophthalmopathy. That report notes: Diagnoses were established using clinical symptoms, serum thyroxine and TRAb, thyroid ultrasound and orbital computed tomography. First-round RT-PCR with HTBI primers amplified the TCR CDR3 region. Peripheral blood also featured most of the thyroid clonotypes expanded above 0.001.

The sequence was collected from a woman aged 25 to 39 with Graves disease. The input for sequencing was peripheral blood mononuclear cells (PBMCs), taken at new diagnosis, from a patient treated with antithyroid drugs. V is TRBV9 and J is TRBJ2-5, with a possible D match to TRBD2 (5 bases). The CDR3 loop reads CASSPTSVRGETQYF. In DNA, the CDR3 is TGTGCCAGCAGCCCAACCTCCGTACGGGGTGAGACCCAGTACTTC.